This T cell receptor (beta chain) was retrieved from a study of T cells expressing NK-cell markers. The overall study: Repertoires of TCR beta were obtained from T cells sorted as CD3+CD56+NKG2C+, CD3+CD56+NKG2C- and CD3+CD56-NKG2C+. One of the eight sequenced donors was seronegative, whereas the other seven were HCMV-seropositive.

In the case of this clonotype: The antigen remains unidentified.

TCRdb derives one entry per CDR3 protein from the 5' RACE reads, leaving out DNA. Its listing shows about 380,000 distinct CDR3 sequences. CDR3 length equals 13 residues. Germline values: CDR1 DFQATT, CDR2 SNEGSKA (reference sequence). Whole-study findings and limits: A few of the donors also had these clonotypes leading their CD3+CD56-NKG2C+ fraction. NKG2C+ dominant clonotype frequencies in roughly six donors were about 1.0-8% of CD8+ T cells.

This sequence joins TRBV20-1 and TRBJ1-1. The sequencing input was blood T cells: a sorted CD56 or NKG2C T cell subset, CD4+ or CD8+ T cells, or bulk PBMC T cells (not recorded which). This sequence originates from a man aged 18-69 years in good health. Here the CDR3 reads CSARDRGVTEAFF.